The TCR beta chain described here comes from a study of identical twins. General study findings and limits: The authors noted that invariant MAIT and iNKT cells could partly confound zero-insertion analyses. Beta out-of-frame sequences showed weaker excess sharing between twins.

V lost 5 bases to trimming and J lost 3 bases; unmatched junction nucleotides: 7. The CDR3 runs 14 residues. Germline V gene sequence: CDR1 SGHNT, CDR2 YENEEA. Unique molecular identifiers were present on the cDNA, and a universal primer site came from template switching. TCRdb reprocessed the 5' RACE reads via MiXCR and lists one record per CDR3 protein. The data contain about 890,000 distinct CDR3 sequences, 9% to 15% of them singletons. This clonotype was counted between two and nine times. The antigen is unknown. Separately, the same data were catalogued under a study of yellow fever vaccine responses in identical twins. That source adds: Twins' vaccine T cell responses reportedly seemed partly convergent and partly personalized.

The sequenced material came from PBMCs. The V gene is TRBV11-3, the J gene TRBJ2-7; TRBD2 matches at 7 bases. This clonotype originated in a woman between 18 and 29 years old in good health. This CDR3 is CASSRRWEGYEQYF. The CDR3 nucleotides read TGTGCCAGCAGCCGAAGGTGGGAGGGCTACGAGCAGTACTTC.